This TCR beta chain emerged from a study of T cells after yellow fever vaccination. In this sample, this clonotype turned up many times. As yet, its antigen is unknown. Study-level findings and limits: Within FACS-sorted repertoires, abundant clonotypes contaminating from the bulk population could be present. The CD4 and CD8 compartments had a small share of their clonotypes in common. Reappearance after the booster was seen for most primary-vaccination clones, at 95% to 96% CD4 and 85% to 90% CD8.

The CDR3 runs 15 residues. Trimming took off 4 bases at V and 4 bases at J, with 17 bases between the two ends. CDR1 and CDR2 from the germline V gene are SEHNR and FQNEAQ (reference sequence). Production of TCR cDNA was by 5'RACE template switching, which also added a universal primer site and UMIs. MiXCR, applied by TCRdb to the 5' RACE reads, yields one record per CDR3 protein. The data show about 220,000 distinct CDR3 sequences, roughly 6.3% seen once. The V call is TRBV7-9, the J call TRBJ2-7; D is possibly TRBD2 (5 bases). The source is a man in his thirties or forties who received the YFV17D yellow fever vaccine. Source: CD4+ T cells sorted from PBMCs, taken on the day of the yellow fever booster vaccination. CDR3 DNA: TGTGCCAGCAGCTCCTCGGACGGGAAAACTTACGAGCAGTACTTC. Protein sequence: CASSSSDGKTYEQYF.